This T cell receptor beta chain was documented in a study of cytomegalovirus exposure and HLA in healthy donors. Study-level findings and limits: The study put 150 or so TCR beta chains on its list as cytomegalovirus-associated.

The protocol was immunoSEQ multiplex PCR, while the TCRdb copy is restricted to in-frame clones and leaves out a portion. The sample lists roughly 200,000 clones, approximately 86% occurring once. Trimming cost V 7 bases and J 4 bases; bases outside gene matches: 11. The CDR3 runs to 15 residues. Germline CDR1 MNHEY, CDR2 SMNVEV (reference sequence). Concerning this clone: The antigen remains undetermined.

Material for sequencing was PBMCs. This rearrangement joins TRBV27 to TRBJ2-7; TRBD1 matches 9 bases. The receptor was isolated from a man aged 25 to 45 in good health and CMV-seropositive. CDR3 region: CASTSQTGGRYEQYF. CDR3 bases: TGTGCCAGCACCTCACAGACAGGGGGTAGGTACGAGCAGTACTTC.